These 5 T cell receptor beta chains came from one sample sequenced in a study of identical twins. TCRdb used MiXCR to reprocess the 5' RACE reads, holding one entry per CDR3 protein. The data contain about 810,000 distinct CDR3 sequences, around 12% of them seen just once; the ten biggest clones take up around 1.6%. These data are also associated with another study on yellow fever vaccine responses in identical twins.

The sample comprised PBMCs. The receptors originated from a woman aged 18-30 years in good health.

There are a few counts of this clonotype. The chain recombines TRBV4-1 with TRBJ2-2; tentative D call: TRBD1 (6 bases). Germline V lookup: CDR1 MGHRA, CDR2 YSYEKL. The CDR3 is 15 amino acids. V lost 1 base, J lost 2 bases, and 8 bases lay in between. CDR3 bases: TGCGCCAGCAGCCAAGGGGACACCAACACCGGGGAGCTGTTTTTT. Its translation is CASSQGDTNTGELFF.

The chain uses TRBV20-1 and TRBJ1-1; D ambiguous. Germline CDR1 and CDR2: DFQATT and SNEGSKA (reference sequence). The CDR3 covers 14 residues. The V and J ends lost 6 bases and 5 bases respectively, with 19 bases between them. In DNA, the CDR3 is TGCAGTGCCCTAGATCCCCGGAAAGGGACTGAAGCTTTCTTT. Its translation: CSALDPRKGTEAFF.

This clonotype was counted a few times. The DNA of the CDR3 is TGTGCCAGCAGCTTAGCGCAATTAGCGGGGGCCAACACCGGGGAGCTGTTTTTT. It encodes CASSLAQLAGANTGELFF. The genes are TRBV7-8 and TRBJ2-2; TRBD2 aligns across 9 bases. The ends lost 0 bases at V and 2 bases at J; junction bases unmatched: 7. Per germline, CDR1 SGHVS and CDR2 FQNEAQ. CDR3 size: 18 residues.

The chain has TRBV11-2 and TRBJ2-7, with 11 bases fitting TRBD1. Germline loops: CDR1 SGHAT, CDR2 FQNNGV. The CDR3 covers 17 residues. Unmatched junction bases numbered 11, after V lost 2 bases and J lost 5 bases. In DNA, the CDR3 is TGTGCCAGCAGCTTACGTCGGACAGGGGGCGCAAATGACGAGCAGTACGTC. As protein: CASSLRRTGGANDEQYV.

The chain uses TRBV2 and TRBJ2-2; 9 bases are a match to TRBD2. Germline lookup yields CDR1 SNHLY and CDR2 FYNNEI. V was pared by 3 bases and J by 2 bases, with 4 bases of the junction left unmatched. This CDR3 has 16 residues. The CDR3, as DNA: TGTGCCAGCAGTGACCCAGCGGGGGGTAACACCGGGGAGCTGTTTTTT. Its protein product is CASSDPAGGNTGELFF.